Here is one TCR beta chain with its context. These data come from a study of blood T cell repertoires in COVID-19. Study-level information: Samples came from the United States, Italy and Spain, spanning acute and convalescent COVID-19. The analysed material was cDNA or gDNA that came from T cells, B-cell-depleted T cells, or PBMCs.

Trimming stripped 3 bases from V and 2 bases from J, with 10 bases between. Germline CDR1 is MGHRA and CDR2 is YSYEKL. The CDR3 loop spans 14 amino acids. Original methodology: Estimates of nucleated cell counts were drawn from the amplification of reference gene primers. Method: immunoSEQ multiplex PCR; TCRdb's copy keeps in-frame clones and lacks some. D and trimming come from the DNA, and the V and J calls and clone size come from that table. The table records about 63,000 clones, roughly 85% of them present only once. The source material was peripheral blood. The receptor was derived from a human donor in a cohort sampled during active COVID-19. This chain connects TRBV4-1 to TRBJ1-1; unclear D gene. CDR3 DNA: TGCGCCAGCAGCCAGGCCCCGGGAAACACTGAAGCTTTCTTT. This encodes CASSQAPGNTEAFF.